These T cell receptor beta chains were read from a single sample in a study of blood T cell repertoires in COVID-19. Repertoires were generated with immunoSEQ multiplex PCR, while TCRdb's copy carries only in-frame clones and drops some. The sample lists 75,000 to 90,000 clones, approximately 80% occurring once. Sequencing used peripheral blood. These receptors all stem from a middle-aged woman with active or convalescent COVID-19. Each CDR3 is given with its conserved first and last residue. D genes are given only for firm matches. For some rows the clone size is stated as once, few or many, or as a class when expanded; others skip it.

CDR3 protein: CASSLGVSSTDTQYF
CDR3 DNA: TGTGCCAGCAGCTTAGGAGTGTCTAGCACAGATACGCAGTATTTT
D gene: .
clone size: .
CDR3 length: 15
J gene: TRBJ2-3
V gene: TRBV11-3

CDR3 protein: CASSPGGREYTEAFF
CDR3 DNA: TGTGCCAGCAGCCCAGGGGGAAGGGAGTACACTGAAGCTTTCTTT
D gene: TRBD1
clone size: .
CDR3 length: 15
J gene: TRBJ1-1
V gene: TRBV5-4

CDR3 protein: CASSYRGYTF
CDR3 DNA: TGTGCCAGCAGTTATCGGGGCTACACCTTC
D gene: .
clone size: .
CDR3 length: 10
J gene: TRBJ1-2
V gene: TRBV28

CDR3 protein: CASSTGRLERGLDEKLFF
CDR3 DNA: TGTGCCAGCAGCACAGGTCGTTTGGAAAGGGGGCTTGATGAAAAACTGTTTTTT
D gene: .
clone size: .
CDR3 length: 18
J gene: TRBJ1-4
V gene: TRBV21-1

CDR3 protein: CASSSGYWADTQYF
CDR3 DNA: TGTGCCAGCAGCTCGGGGTATTGGGCAGATACGCAGTATTTT
D gene: .
clone size: .
CDR3 length: 14
J gene: TRBJ2-3
V gene: TRBV7-9

CDR3 protein: CASSQAPGQGNTIYF
CDR3 DNA: TGTGCCAGCAGCCAAGCCCCGGGACAGGGAAACACCATATATTTT
D gene: TRBD1
clone size: .
CDR3 length: 15
J gene: TRBJ1-3
V gene: TRBV3-1/TRBV3-2

CDR3 protein: CASSSLGLADQETQYF
CDR3 DNA: TGTGCCAGCAGTTCCTTGGGGCTAGCGGACCAAGAGACCCAGTACTTC
D gene: TRBD2
clone size: once
CDR3 length: 16
J gene: TRBJ2-5
V gene: TRBV6-2/TRBV6-3

CDR3 protein: CASSPPLQAGNEQFF
CDR3 DNA: TGTGCCAGCTCACCACCACTACAGGCCGGCAATGAGCAGTTCTTC
D gene: .
clone size: .
CDR3 length: 15
J gene: TRBJ2-1
V gene: TRBV18

CDR3 protein: CASSLGLDEQYF
CDR3 DNA: TGTGCCAGCAGCTTAGGGCTCGATGAGCAGTACTTC
D gene: .
clone size: .
CDR3 length: 12
J gene: TRBJ2-7
V gene: TRBV11-3

CDR3 protein: CASSQDWTGQGAKNIQYF
CDR3 DNA: TGCGCCAGCAGCCAAGATTGGACGGGACAGGGGGCCAAAAACATTCAGTACTTC
D gene: TRBD1
clone size: few
CDR3 length: 18
J gene: TRBJ2-4
V gene: TRBV4-3

CDR3 protein: CASSHEQGANYGYTF
CDR3 DNA: TGTGCCAGCAGCCACGAACAGGGAGCTAACTATGGCTACACCTTC
D gene: .
clone size: .
CDR3 length: 15
J gene: TRBJ1-2
V gene: TRBV4-2

CDR3 protein: CASSTPGQGKQYF
CDR3 DNA: TGTGCCAGCAGTACCCCGGGACAGGGGAAGCAGTACTTC
D gene: TRBD1
clone size: .
CDR3 length: 13
J gene: TRBJ2-7
V gene: TRBV28

CDR3 protein: CASSQGLAGDIYEQYF
CDR3 DNA: TGTGCCAGCTCACAGGGACTAGCGGGAGACATCTACGAGCAGTACTTC
D gene: TRBD2
clone size: .
CDR3 length: 16
J gene: TRBJ2-7
V gene: TRBV18

CDR3 protein: CASRSTGVGTDTQYF
CDR3 DNA: TGTGCCAGCAGGTCGACAGGGGTTGGGACAGATACGCAGTATTTT
D gene: TRBD1
clone size: few
CDR3 length: 15
J gene: TRBJ2-3
V gene: TRBV28

CDR3 protein: CASSPSGIITDTQYF
CDR3 DNA: TGCGCCAGCAGTCCTAGCGGGATTATCACAGATACGCAGTATTTT
D gene: TRBD2
clone size: .
CDR3 length: 15
J gene: TRBJ2-3
V gene: TRBV5-1

CDR3 protein: CASSLGLVLGKDTGRIHLNNEQFF
CDR3 DNA: TGTGCCAGCAGCTTAGGCCTGGTACTAGGCAAAGACACCGGGAGAATCCACTTGAACAATGAGCAGTTCTTC
D gene: .
clone size: .
CDR3 length: 24
J gene: TRBJ2-1
V gene: TRBV13

CDR3 protein: CASSQQGAGTDTQYF
CDR3 DNA: TGTGCCAGCTCACAACAGGGGGCTGGCACAGATACGCAGTATTTT
D gene: TRBD1
clone size: once
CDR3 length: 15
J gene: TRBJ2-3
V gene: TRBV18

CDR3 protein: CASSLRGGPFTDTQYF
CDR3 DNA: TGTGCCAGCAGCTTAAGGGGCGGACCCTTCACAGATACGCAGTATTTT
D gene: .
clone size: once
CDR3 length: 16
J gene: TRBJ2-3
V gene: TRBV7-3

CDR3 protein: CASSLDRYGYTF
CDR3 DNA: TGTGCCAGCAGCCTCGACAGGTATGGCTACACCTTC
D gene: .
clone size: .
CDR3 length: 12
J gene: TRBJ1-2
V gene: TRBV4-2

CDR3 protein: CARTPGGGIFEKLFF
CDR3 DNA: TGTGCCCGCACGCCAGGGGGCGGTATCTTTGAAAAACTGTTTTTT
D gene: TRBD1
clone size: .
CDR3 length: 15
J gene: TRBJ1-4
V gene: TRBV19

CDR3 protein: CASRGRGYYEQYF
CDR3 DNA: TGTGCCAGCAGGGGTCGGGGGTACTACGAGCAGTACTTC
D gene: .
clone size: .
CDR3 length: 13
J gene: TRBJ2-7
V gene: TRBV28

CDR3 protein: CASSSYRGFAGELFF
CDR3 DNA: TGTGCCAGCAGTTCTTACAGGGGGTTTGCCGGGGAGCTGTTTTTT
D gene: TRBD1
clone size: .
CDR3 length: 15
J gene: TRBJ2-2
V gene: TRBV27

CDR3 protein: CASSPGGTGGTEAFF
CDR3 DNA: TGCGCCAGCAGCCCGGGAGGGACAGGGGGCACTGAAGCTTTCTTT
D gene: TRBD1
clone size: .
CDR3 length: 15
J gene: TRBJ1-1
V gene: TRBV5-1

CDR3 protein: CASSQDLGAYEQYF
CDR3 DNA: TGTGCCAGCAGCCAAGATCTTGGAGCCTACGAGCAGTACTTC
D gene: .
clone size: .
CDR3 length: 14
J gene: TRBJ2-7
V gene: TRBV3-1/TRBV3-2